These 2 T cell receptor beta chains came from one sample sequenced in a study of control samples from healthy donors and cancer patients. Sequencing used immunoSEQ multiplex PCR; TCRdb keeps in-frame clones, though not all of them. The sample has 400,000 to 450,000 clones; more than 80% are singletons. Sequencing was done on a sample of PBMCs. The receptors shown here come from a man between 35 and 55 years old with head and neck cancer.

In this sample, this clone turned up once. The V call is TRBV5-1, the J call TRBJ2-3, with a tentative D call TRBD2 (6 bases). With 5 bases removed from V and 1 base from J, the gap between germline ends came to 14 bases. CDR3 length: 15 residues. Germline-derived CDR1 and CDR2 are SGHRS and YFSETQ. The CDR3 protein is CASSRRAGGTDTQYF. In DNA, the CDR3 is TGCGCCAGCAGTCGGAGGGCTGGGGGCACAGATACGCAGTATTTT.

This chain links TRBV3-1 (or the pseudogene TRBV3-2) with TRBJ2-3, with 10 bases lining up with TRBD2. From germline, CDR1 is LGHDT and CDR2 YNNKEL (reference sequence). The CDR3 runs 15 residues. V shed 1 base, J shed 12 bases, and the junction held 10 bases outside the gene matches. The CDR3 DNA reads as TGTGCCAGCAGCCAAGGGCCAGCGGGGGGGCCTGGTCAGTATTTT. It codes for CASSQGPAGGPGQYF.